A selection of T cell receptor beta chains follows, all from one sample in a study of beta chain features in type 1 diabetes. Sequencing was performed with immunoSEQ multiplex PCR; in TCRdb, only in-frame clones are kept and a portion is missing. The sample has about 130,000 clones, about 9.2% seen once; the top ten hold about 0.68%. Specimen: central memory CD4+ T cells from blood. The receptors here all came from a man aged 18 to 29 in good health. Both conserved end residues are part of each CDR3. The order of the fields is clone size, D gene, J gene, V gene, CDR3 protein, CDR3 DNA. A D gene is named only where the DNA matches it firmly. A row's size may be missing; if present it is once, few, many or a size class.

size: few; D: TRBD1; J: TRBJ2-1; V: TRBV5-4; CDR3: CASSPGQGANEQFF; DNA: TGTGCCAGCAGCCCCGGACAGGGGGCGAATGAGCAGTTCTTC
size: few; D: TRBD1; J: TRBJ1-2; V: TRBV9; CDR3: CASSGDRGRRGYTF; DNA: TGTGCCAGCAGCGGAGACAGGGGGCGACGGGGCTACACCTTC
size: few; D: .; J: TRBJ2-1; V: TRBV6-6; CDR3: CASNQDRYYNEQFF; DNA: TGTGCCAGCAATCAGGACAGATACTACAATGAGCAGTTCTTC
size: few; D: .; J: TRBJ1-3; V: TRBV27; CDR3: CASPPRQSSGNTIYF; DNA: TGTGCCAGCCCACCGAGGCAGAGCTCTGGAAACACCATATATTTT
size: many; D: .; J: TRBJ1-5; V: TRBV28; CDR3: CASNPLLEGYQPQHF; DNA: TGTGCCAGCAACCCCCTCTTGGAGGGCTATCAGCCCCAGCATTTT
size: few; D: .; J: TRBJ1-2; V: TRBV7-2; CDR3: CASSLGGQPYGYTF; DNA: TGTGCCAGCAGCTTAGGAGGACAGCCTTATGGCTACACCTTC
size: .; D: TRBD1; J: TRBJ2-7; V: TRBV18; CDR3: CASFPGTESGEQYF; DNA: TGTGCCAGCTTCCCCGGGACAGAGTCGGGGGAGCAGTACTTC
size: few; D: .; J: TRBJ1-1; V: TRBV4-1; CDR3: CASSQVGRNTEAFF; DNA: TGCGCCAGCAGCCAAGTTGGCCGGAACACTGAAGCTTTCTTT
size: few; D: .; J: TRBJ1-2; V: TRBV7-2; CDR3: CASSPQGSNYGYTF; DNA: TGTGCCAGCAGCCCCCAGGGGTCTAACTATGGCTACACCTTC
size: few; D: .; J: TRBJ1-3; V: TRBV25-1; CDR3: CASSEVGDLGNTIYF; DNA: TGTGCCAGCAGTGAAGTAGGGGATCTCGGAAACACCATATATTTT
size: .; D: TRBD1; J: TRBJ2-7; V: TRBV29-1; CDR3: CGGADRGSHEQYF; DNA: TGCGGCGGGGCGGACAGGGGCTCGCACGAGCAGTACTTC
size: few; D: .; J: TRBJ2-7; V: TRBV18; CDR3: CASSPPGQYEQYF; DNA: TGTGCCAGCTCACCTCCTGGACAGTACGAGCAGTACTTC
size: few; D: TRBD1; J: TRBJ1-2; V: TRBV6-5; CDR3: CASSYLPGGYGYTF; DNA: TGTGCCAGCAGTTATCTCCCAGGGGGCTATGGCTACACCTTC
size: .; D: .; J: TRBJ1-4; V: TRBV7-8; CDR3: CASSMGADNEKLFF; DNA: TGTGCCAGCAGTATGGGGGCAGATAATGAAAAACTGTTTTTT
size: few; D: .; J: TRBJ2-2; V: TRBV5-1; CDR3: CASSFSGGFAGELFF; DNA: TGCGCCAGCAGCTTTTCAGGAGGGTTCGCCGGGGAGCTGTTTTTT
size: few; D: .; J: TRBJ2-5; V: TRBV14; CDR3: CASSLLYPVQETQYF; DNA: TGTGCCAGCAGCCTCCTATATCCTGTCCAAGAGACCCAGTACTTC
size: few; D: TRBD2; J: TRBJ2-3; V: TRBV4-2; CDR3: CASSQRTSGGATDTQYF; DNA: TGTGCCAGCAGCCAAAGGACTAGCGGGGGGGCAACGGATACGCAGTATTTT
size: few; D: .; J: TRBJ2-1; V: TRBV15; CDR3: CATSREAFSYNEQFF; DNA: TGTGCCACCAGCAGAGAGGCCTTCTCCTACAATGAGCAGTTCTTC
size: few; D: .; J: TRBJ2-3; V: TRBV7-2; CDR3: CASIISGWGADTQYF; DNA: TGTGCCAGCATAATTAGTGGGTGGGGAGCAGATACGCAGTATTTT
size: many; D: .; J: TRBJ2-7; V: TRBV2; CDR3: CASRQGGNEQYF; DNA: TGTGCCAGCAGACAGGGTGGGAACGAGCAGTACTTC
size: few; D: .; J: TRBJ1-2; V: TRBV30; CDR3: CAWSQTNYGYTF; DNA: TGTGCCTGGAGTCAAACTAACTATGGCTACACCTTC
size: .; D: .; J: TRBJ1-5; V: TRBV6-1; CDR3: CASRIEGNQPQHF; DNA: TGTGCCAGCAGGATCGAGGGCAATCAGCCCCAGCATTTT
size: many; D: .; J: TRBJ1-5; V: TRBV7-9; CDR3: CASSTGENQPQHF; DNA: TGTGCCAGCAGTACGGGGGAAAATCAGCCCCAGCATTTT
size: .; D: TRBD1; J: TRBJ2-7; V: TRBV20-1; CDR3: CSTQQGYGQYF; DNA: TGCAGTACACAACAGGGGTATGGGCAGTACTTC
size: few; D: .; J: TRBJ1-5; V: TRBV30; CDR3: CAWKDAGVSNQPQHF; DNA: TGTGCCTGGAAGGATGCCGGGGTTAGCAATCAGCCCCAGCATTTT
size: .; D: .; J: TRBJ1-6; V: TRBV5-5; CDR3: CASSLLQNSDSPLHF; DNA: TGTGCCAGCAGCTTGTTACAGAATAGTGATTCACCCCTCCACTTT
size: few; D: TRBD1; J: TRBJ2-2; V: TRBV10-3; CDR3: CAIRGTGGPGELFF; DNA: TGTGCCATCAGGGGGACAGGGGGTCCCGGGGAGCTGTTTTTT
size: .; D: .; J: TRBJ1-4; V: TRBV25-1; CDR3: CASSLESATNEKLFF; DNA: TGTGCCAGCAGTTTAGAAAGTGCAACTAATGAAAAACTGTTTTTT
size: few; D: TRBD1; J: TRBJ2-7; V: TRBV6-1; CDR3: CASRQQGANNYEQYF; DNA: TGTGCCAGCAGGCAACAGGGGGCAAACAACTACGAGCAGTACTTC
size: .; D: TRBD1; J: TRBJ2-4; V: TRBV27; CDR3: CASSPRTGGNIQYF; DNA: TGTGCCAGCAGTCCCCGGACAGGGGGCAACATTCAGTACTTC
size: few; D: TRBD2; J: TRBJ2-1; V: TRBV5-1; CDR3: CASSLVGGELWKFF; DNA: TGCGCCAGCAGCTTGGTGGGAGGGGAGCTCTGGAAGTTCTTC
size: many; D: TRBD1; J: TRBJ2-1; V: TRBV6-6; CDR3: CASRSGTGLGNEQFF; DNA: TGTGCCAGCAGATCCGGGACAGGCCTCGGGAATGAGCAGTTCTTC
size: few; D: .; J: TRBJ1-1; V: TRBV6-5; CDR3: CASSYSGWKGDTEAFF; DNA: TGTGCCAGCAGTTACTCGGGGTGGAAGGGGGACACTGAAGCTTTCTTT
size: .; D: .; J: TRBJ1-2; V: TRBV7-2; CDR3: CASSEGENYGYTF; DNA: TGTGCCAGCAGCGAGGGGGAGAACTATGGCTACACCTTC
size: .; D: TRBD2; J: TRBJ2-4; V: TRBV7-3; CDR3: CASSRLTSGGAVKNIQYF; DNA: TGTGCCAGCAGCCGATTGACTAGCGGGGGGGCCGTCAAAAACATTCAGTACTTC
size: .; D: TRBD1; J: TRBJ1-4; V: TRBV2; CDR3: CASSLTTGGNEKLFF; DNA: TGTGCCAGCAGTTTAACGACAGGGGGAAATGAAAAACTGTTTTTT
size: few; D: TRBD2; J: TRBJ2-1; V: TRBV10-3; CDR3: CAIESGGQGNEQFF; DNA: TGTGCCATCGAAAGCGGGGGGCAGGGCAATGAGCAGTTCTTC
size: many; D: TRBD1; J: TRBJ2-2; V: TRBV11-2; CDR3: CASSSGQGAGELFF; DNA: TGTGCCAGCAGCTCGGGACAGGGTGCCGGGGAGCTGTTTTTT
size: .; D: TRBD2; J: TRBJ2-1; V: TRBV11-2; CDR3: CASVRTSGGNNEQFF; DNA: TGTGCCAGCGTCCGAACTAGCGGGGGAAACAATGAGCAGTTCTTC
size: .; D: .; J: TRBJ1-5; V: TRBV19; CDR3: CASSRTQGSNQPQHF; DNA: TGTGCCAGTAGTAGAACACAGGGTAGCAATCAGCCCCAGCATTTT
size: .; D: TRBD1; J: TRBJ1-6; V: TRBV5-1; CDR3: CASSSQGDIRNSPLHF; DNA: TGCGCCAGCAGCTCACAGGGGGATATTAGAAATTCACCCCTCCACTTT
size: few; D: TRBD1; J: TRBJ2-7; V: TRBV14; CDR3: CASSQQARDRGLDEQYF; DNA: TGTGCCAGCAGCCAACAGGCCCGGGACAGGGGTCTTGACGAGCAGTACTTC
size: .; D: .; J: TRBJ1-6; V: TRBV5-4; CDR3: CASSLGGRESPLHF; DNA: TGTGCCAGCAGCTTGGGGGGGAGGGAATCACCCCTCCACTTT
size: .; D: .; J: TRBJ1-1; V: TRBV18; CDR3: CASSSNSVGVVNTEAFF; DNA: TGTGCCAGCTCATCCAACTCGGTAGGGGTGGTGAACACTGAAGCTTTCTTT
size: few; D: TRBD1; J: TRBJ2-5; V: TRBV5-1; CDR3: CASSRDRSEETQYF; DNA: TGCGCCAGCAGCCGGGACAGATCTGAAGAGACCCAGTACTTC
size: .; D: .; J: TRBJ2-7; V: TRBV19; CDR3: CASSHRGGIHEQYF; DNA: TGTGCCAGTAGTCATAGGGGGGGAATCCACGAGCAGTACTTC
size: many; D: .; J: TRBJ2-3; V: TRBV13; CDR3: CASSSRWGGATDTQYF; DNA: TGTGCCAGCAGCTCGAGGTGGGGGGGGGCCACAGATACGCAGTATTTT
size: few; D: TRBD1; J: TRBJ1-2; V: TRBV7-2; CDR3: CASSHGQGDYGYTF; DNA: TGTGCCAGCAGCCATGGACAGGGAGACTATGGCTACACCTTC
size: few; D: .; J: TRBJ2-5; V: TRBV6-5; CDR3: CASRKPQGKGTQYF; DNA: TGTGCCAGCAGAAAACCGCAGGGGAAAGGGACCCAGTACTTC
size: few; D: .; J: TRBJ2-5; V: TRBV6-5; CDR3: CASSYSGSGTQYF; DNA: TGTGCCAGCAGTTACTCAGGTAGCGGGACCCAGTACTTC
size: .; D: .; J: TRBJ1-5; V: TRBV2; CDR3: CASRRDNQPQHF; DNA: TGTGCCAGCAGGAGGGACAATCAGCCCCAGCATTTT
size: few; D: TRBD1; J: TRBJ1-2; V: TRBV5-6; CDR3: CASSDRGLDGYTF; DNA: TGTGCCAGCAGCGACAGGGGGCTCGATGGCTACACCTTC
size: many; D: TRBD2; J: TRBJ2-4; V: TRBV11-2; CDR3: CASSLQRGAINIQYF; DNA: TGTGCCAGCAGCTTACAGCGGGGGGCTATAAACATTCAGTACTTC
size: .; D: TRBD2; J: TRBJ2-7; V: TRBV7-8; CDR3: CASSSPVGRGSYEQYF; DNA: TGTGCCAGCAGCTCCCCGGTCGGGAGGGGGAGCTACGAGCAGTACTTC
size: few; D: .; J: TRBJ2-2; V: TRBV7-2; CDR3: CASRLMDYNTGELFF; DNA: TGTGCCAGCAGGTTAATGGACTACAACACCGGGGAGCTGTTTTTT